One sample yielded the 10 T cell receptor beta chains listed below, sequenced in a study of T cells in narcolepsy. The repertoire was sequenced with immunoSEQ multiplex PCR; TCRdb's copy has only in-frame clones and lacks some. The table has 25,000 to 35,000 clones, about 87% seen once; the top ten hold around 1%. The sequencing sample was made of memory (CD45RA-) CD4+ T cells from blood. These TCRs come from a human donor in good health.

The rearrangement uses TRBV10-3 and TRBJ2-5; D might be TRBD2 (5 bases). V was shortened by 3 bases and J by 13 bases, with 15 bases between the two germline ends. CDR3 length: 12 residues. The germline CDR1 and CDR2 sequences are ENHRY and SYGVKD. The CDR3 protein is CAISDFTGFWYF. The CDR3 DNA reads as TGTGCCATCAGTGATTTCACGGGATTCTGGTACTTC.

The chain is built from TRBV5-1 and TRBJ2-5; D not certain. V was trimmed by 1 base and J by 2 bases, leaving 12 bases between them. CDR1 and CDR2 (germline): SGHRS, YFSETQ. The CDR3 extends over 15 amino acids. CDR3 region: CASSLLGQIQETQYF. CDR3 nucleotide sequence: TGCGCCAGCAGCTTGTTAGGGCAGATACAAGAGACCCAGTACTTC.

The chain uses TRBV30 and TRBJ1-1; the match to TRBD1 covers 8 bases. There are 14 residues in the CDR3. Germline V CDR1 and CDR2: GTSNPN, SVGIG (reference sequence). The trim removed 0 bases at V and 7 bases at J, leaving 7 bases unmatched. In DNA, the CDR3 is TGTGCCTGGAGTGTACAGGGGGGTGGTGGTGAAGCTTTCTTT. Its protein product is CAWSVQGGGGEAFF.

This clone was counted a single time. The chain links TRBV27 to TRBJ2-3; D is tentatively TRBD1 or TRBD2 (5 bases each). V was shortened by 5 bases and J by 6 bases, with 15 bases between the two germline ends. Germline V lookup: CDR1 MNHEY, CDR2 SMNVEV (reference sequence). The CDR3 has 14 residues. The CDR3 nucleotides read TGTGCCAGCAGTGCCGGGACCACGTTTGATACGCAGTATTTT. Its translation is CASSAGTTFDTQYF.

A single count supports this clone. The chain recombines TRBV5-1 with TRBJ2-6; TRBD1 agrees at 8 bases. In germline, CDR1 is SGHRS, CDR2 YFSETQ. The CDR3 totals 18 residues. Germline trimming cut 7 bases from V and 0 bases from J; bases unmatched to any gene: 12. In DNA form, the CDR3 reads TGCGCCAGCGGTAATCAGGGGGCGTTGGGCTCTGGGGCCAACGTCCTGACTTTC. Translated, it gives CASGNQGALGSGANVLTF.

The genes are TRBV2 and TRBJ2-2; D possibly corresponds to TRBD1 (5 bases). V was cut by 7 bases and J by 1 base, with 7 bases left in between. CDR3 length: 13 residues. In germline, CDR1 is SNHLY, CDR2 FYNNEI. CDR3 region: CASKDRNTGELFF. The CDR3 DNA follows: TGTGCCAGCAAAGACAGGAACACCGGGGAGCTGTTTTTT.

The chain couples TRBV30 to TRBJ2-7; D may be TRBD1 (6 bases). The germline V gene has CDR1 GTSNPN and CDR2 SVGIG (reference sequence). The CDR3 spans 14 residues. The V and J ends lost 8 bases and 3 bases respectively, with 20 bases between them. This CDR3 is CAGQRGTSDYEQYF. The CDR3 DNA is TGTGCCGGACAAAGGGGGACATCAGACTACGAGCAGTACTTC.

V is TRBV5-1 and J is TRBJ1-2; TRBD1 aligns across 8 bases. V shed 0 bases, J shed 7 bases, and the junction held 5 bases outside the gene matches. The CDR3 sequence is 14 residues long. Germline CDR1 reads SGHRS; CDR2 reads YFSETQ. This CDR3 reads CASSLVTGDTGYTF. As DNA, the CDR3 is TGCGCCAGCAGCTTGGTGACAGGGGATACTGGCTACACCTTC.

This clone was observed once. This chain joins TRBV29-1 and TRBJ2-3; D is undetermined. The V and J ends lost 1 base and 4 bases respectively, with 3 bases between them. Per germline, CDR1 SQVTM and CDR2 ANQGSEA. The CDR3 has 11 residues. The chain's CDR3 is CSVEVADTQYF. CDR3 coding DNA: TGCAGCGTTGAAGTCGCAGATACGCAGTATTTT.

The V call is TRBV30, the J call TRBJ2-5; D remains unclear. The germline V and J ends were trimmed by 0 bases and 4 bases, with 6 bases remaining between them. The length of the CDR3 is 12 residues. Germline lookup yields CDR1 GTSNPN and CDR2 SVGIG (reference sequence). The CDR3 spells CAWSVIPETQYF. The CDR3 DNA reads TGTGCCTGGAGTGTAATCCCAGAGACCCAGTACTTC. The full variable domain, in which reference TRBV30 and TRBJ2-5 provide the parts outside the CDR3, is SQTIHQWPATLVQPVGSPLSLECTVEGTSNPNLYWYRQAAGRGLQLLFYSVGIGQISSEVPQNLSASRPQDRQFILSSKKLLLSDSGFYLCAWSVIPETQYFGPGTRLLVL.